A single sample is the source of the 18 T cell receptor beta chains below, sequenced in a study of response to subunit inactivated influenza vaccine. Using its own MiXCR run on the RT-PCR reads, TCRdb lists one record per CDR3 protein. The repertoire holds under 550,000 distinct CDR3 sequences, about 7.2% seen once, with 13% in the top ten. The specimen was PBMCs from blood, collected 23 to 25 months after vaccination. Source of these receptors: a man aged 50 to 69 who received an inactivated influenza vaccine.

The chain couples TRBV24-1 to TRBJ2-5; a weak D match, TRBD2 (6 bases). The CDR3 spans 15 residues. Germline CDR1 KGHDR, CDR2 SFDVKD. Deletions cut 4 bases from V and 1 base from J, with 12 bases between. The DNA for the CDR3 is TGTGCCACCAGTGACGTGACTAGGAGCCAAGAGACCCAGTACTTC. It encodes CATSDVTRSQETQYF.

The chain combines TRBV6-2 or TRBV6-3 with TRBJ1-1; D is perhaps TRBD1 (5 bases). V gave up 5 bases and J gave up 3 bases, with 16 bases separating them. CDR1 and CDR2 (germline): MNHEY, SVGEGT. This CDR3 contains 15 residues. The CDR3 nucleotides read TGTGCCAGCAGTCCCATAATCGGGGGGGACACTGAAGCTTTCTTT. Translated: CASSPIIGGDTEAFF.

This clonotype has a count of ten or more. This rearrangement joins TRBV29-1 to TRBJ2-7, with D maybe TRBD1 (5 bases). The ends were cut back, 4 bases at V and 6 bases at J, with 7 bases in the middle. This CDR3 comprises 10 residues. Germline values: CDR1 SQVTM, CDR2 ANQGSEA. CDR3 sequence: CSVGGAEQYF. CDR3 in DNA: TGCAGCGTTGGGGGCGCCGAGCAGTACTTC.

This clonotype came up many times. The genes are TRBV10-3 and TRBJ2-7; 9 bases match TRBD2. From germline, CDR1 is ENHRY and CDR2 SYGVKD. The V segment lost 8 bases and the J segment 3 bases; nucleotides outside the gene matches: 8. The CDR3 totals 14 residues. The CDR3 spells CAIGNTTSGYEQYF. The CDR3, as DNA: TGTGCCATCGGGAACACGACTAGCGGCTACGAGCAGTACTTC.

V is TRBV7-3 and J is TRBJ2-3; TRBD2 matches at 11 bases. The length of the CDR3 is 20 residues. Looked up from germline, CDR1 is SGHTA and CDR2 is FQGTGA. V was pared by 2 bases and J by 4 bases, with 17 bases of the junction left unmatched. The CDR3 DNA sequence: TGTGCCAGCAGCTTACGGGGGGGACTAGCGGCTTACGGGGACCCAGATACGCAGTATTTT. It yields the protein CASSLRGGLAAYGDPDTQYF.

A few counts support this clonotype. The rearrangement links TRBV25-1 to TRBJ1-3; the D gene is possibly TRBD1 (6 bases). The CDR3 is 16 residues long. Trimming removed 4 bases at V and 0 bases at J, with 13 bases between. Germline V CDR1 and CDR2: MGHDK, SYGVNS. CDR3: CASSANRAPSGNTIYF. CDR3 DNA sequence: TGTGCCAGCAGTGCGAACAGGGCCCCCTCTGGAAACACCATATATTTT.

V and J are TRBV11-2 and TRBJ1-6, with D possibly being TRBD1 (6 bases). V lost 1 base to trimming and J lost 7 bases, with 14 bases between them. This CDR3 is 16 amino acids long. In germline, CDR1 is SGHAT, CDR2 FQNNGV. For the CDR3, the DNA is TGTGCCAGCAGCTTAGGTGCAGGGGCGATGAATTCACCCCTCCACTTT. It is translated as CASSLGAGAMNSPLHF. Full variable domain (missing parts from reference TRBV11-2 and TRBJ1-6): EAGVAQSPRYKIIEKRQSVAFWCNPISGHATLYWYQQILGQGPKLLIQFQNNGVVDDSQLPKDRFSAERLKGVDSTLKIQPAKLEDSAVYLCASSLGAGAMNSPLHFGNGTRLTVT.

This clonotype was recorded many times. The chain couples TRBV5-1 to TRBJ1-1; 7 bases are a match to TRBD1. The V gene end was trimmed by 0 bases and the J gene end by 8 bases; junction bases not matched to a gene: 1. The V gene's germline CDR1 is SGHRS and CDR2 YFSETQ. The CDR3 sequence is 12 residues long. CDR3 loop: CASSLDRGEAFF. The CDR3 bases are TGCGCCAGCAGCTTGGACAGGGGAGAAGCTTTCTTT.

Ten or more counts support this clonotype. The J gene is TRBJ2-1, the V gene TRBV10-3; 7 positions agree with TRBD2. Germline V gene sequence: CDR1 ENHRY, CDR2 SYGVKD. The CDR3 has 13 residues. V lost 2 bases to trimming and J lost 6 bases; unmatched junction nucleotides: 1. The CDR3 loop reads CAISEIAGNEQFF. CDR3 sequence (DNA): TGTGCCATCAGTGAGATAGCGGGCAATGAGCAGTTCTTC.

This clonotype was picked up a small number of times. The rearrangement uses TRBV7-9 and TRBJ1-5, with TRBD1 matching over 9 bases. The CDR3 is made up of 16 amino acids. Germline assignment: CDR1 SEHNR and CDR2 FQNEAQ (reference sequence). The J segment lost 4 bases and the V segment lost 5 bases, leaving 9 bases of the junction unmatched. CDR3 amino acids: CASSRGQGLDNQPQHF. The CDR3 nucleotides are TGTGCCAGCAGCCGCGGACAGGGGCTGGATAATCAGCCCCAGCATTTT.

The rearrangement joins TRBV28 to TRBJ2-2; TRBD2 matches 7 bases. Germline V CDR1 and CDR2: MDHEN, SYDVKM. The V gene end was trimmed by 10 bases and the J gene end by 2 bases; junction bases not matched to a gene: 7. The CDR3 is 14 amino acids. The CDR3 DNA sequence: TGTGCCACAATAGCGGGTTCCAACACCGGGGAGCTGTTTTTT. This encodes CATIAGSNTGELFF.

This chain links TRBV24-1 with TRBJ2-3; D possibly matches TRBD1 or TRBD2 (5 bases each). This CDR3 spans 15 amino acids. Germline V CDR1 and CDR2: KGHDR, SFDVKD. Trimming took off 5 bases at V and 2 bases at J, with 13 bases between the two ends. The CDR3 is CATSVSSGHTDTQYF. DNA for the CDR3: TGTGCCACCAGTGTTAGCAGCGGACACACAGATACGCAGTATTTT.

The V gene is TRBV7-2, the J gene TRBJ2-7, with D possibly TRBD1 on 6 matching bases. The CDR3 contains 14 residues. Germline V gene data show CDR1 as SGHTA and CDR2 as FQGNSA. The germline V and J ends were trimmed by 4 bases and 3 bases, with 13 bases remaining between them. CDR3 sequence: CASSSTGHLYEQYF. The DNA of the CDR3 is TGTGCCAGCAGCTCTACGGGACACCTCTACGAGCAGTACTTC.

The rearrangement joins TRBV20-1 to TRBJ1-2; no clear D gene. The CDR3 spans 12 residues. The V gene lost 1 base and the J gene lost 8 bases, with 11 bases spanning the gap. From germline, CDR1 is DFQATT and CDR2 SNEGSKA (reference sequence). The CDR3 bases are TGCAGTGCTAGAGGCAGCTCGGAGGGCTACACCTTC. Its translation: CSARGSSEGYTF.

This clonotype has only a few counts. The CDR3 nucleotides are TGTGCCACCAGCAGACCCAGACAGGGACCTTTAGCCAAAAACATTCAGTACTTC. As protein: CATSRPRQGPLAKNIQYF. V is TRBV15 and J is TRBJ2-4; 7 bases fit TRBD1. Germline trimming cut 2 bases from V and 0 bases from J; bases unmatched to any gene: 10. The CDR3 is 18 residues long. Germline V gene lookup returns CDR1 LNHNV and CDR2 YYDKDF (reference sequence).

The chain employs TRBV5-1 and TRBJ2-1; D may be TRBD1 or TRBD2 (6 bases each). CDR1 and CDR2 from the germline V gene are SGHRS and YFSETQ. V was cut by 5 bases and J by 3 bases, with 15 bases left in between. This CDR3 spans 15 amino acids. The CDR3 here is CASSWAGQNYNEQFF. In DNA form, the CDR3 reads TGCGCCAGCAGTTGGGCGGGACAAAACTACAATGAGCAGTTCTTC.

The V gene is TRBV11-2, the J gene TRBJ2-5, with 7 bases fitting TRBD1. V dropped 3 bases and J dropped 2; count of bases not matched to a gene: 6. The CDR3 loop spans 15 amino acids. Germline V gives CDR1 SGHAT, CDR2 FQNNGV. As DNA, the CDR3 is TGTGCCAGCAGCTTGGGACAGATTATTCAAGAGACCCAGTACTTC. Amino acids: CASSLGQIIQETQYF.

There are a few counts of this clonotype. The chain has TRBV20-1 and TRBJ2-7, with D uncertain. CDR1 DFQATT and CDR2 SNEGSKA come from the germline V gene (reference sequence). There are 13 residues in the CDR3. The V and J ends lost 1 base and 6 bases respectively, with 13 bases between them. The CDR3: CSARVRVVGEQYF. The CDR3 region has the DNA TGCAGTGCTAGAGTTCGAGTAGTGGGCGAGCAGTACTTC.